The 28 T cell receptor beta chains below all came from one sample that was sequenced in a study of blood T cells in healthy people across ages. The use of a sample-barcoded 5' primer and a J-beta primer mix characterized a second PCR of roughly 6 to 12 cycles. TCRdb recomputed calls from the 5' RACE reads with MiXCR, one row per CDR3 protein. Of about 400,000 distinct CDR3 sequences listed, about 52% are singletons. Material: blood. All receptors derive from a man in his sixties in good health.

In its sample, this clonotype was seen a few times. V usage is TRBV6-2 or TRBV6-3 and J usage is TRBJ2-1, with D perhaps TRBD1 (5 bases). The CDR3 is 14 residues long. CDR1 and CDR2 from the germline V gene are MNHEY and SVGEGT. V was trimmed by 0 bases and J by 9 bases, leaving 12 bases between them. The CDR3 reads CASSYSKLQVEQFF. The CDR3 DNA follows: TGTGCCAGCAGTTACTCGAAATTACAGGTTGAGCAGTTCTTC.

This chain connects TRBV6-5 to TRBJ1-2; tentative D call: TRBD1 (5 bases). Germline values: CDR1 MNHEY, CDR2 SVGAGI. The CDR3 runs 13 residues. The V gene lost 6 bases and the J gene lost 8 bases, with 16 bases spanning the gap. The CDR3 is CASSWGRNGGYTF. The CDR3 nucleotides are TGTGCCAGCAGCTGGGGACGCAACGGAGGCTACACCTTC.

Concerning this clonotype itself: The limits of the CDR3 on the DNA are not certain, so only TCRdb's listed CDR3 is given. The V and J genes are TRBV21-1 and TRBJ1-2; TRBD1 is taken as the D call from the table, unchecked against the DNA. TRBV21-1 is termed a pseudogene. Including both end residues, the CDR3 is 16 amino acids long. This chain's CDR3 is CASSKVGVGANYGYTF.

V is TRBV30 and J is TRBJ1-2; maybe TRBD1 (6 bases). This CDR3 has 11 amino acids. Deletions cut 4 bases from V and 8 bases from J, with 11 bases between. The germline V gene encodes CDR1 GTSNPN and CDR2 SVGIG (reference sequence). This CDR3 reads CAWKRGAGYTF. The CDR3, as DNA: TGTGCCTGGAAAAGGGGGGCAGGCTACACCTTC.

The J gene is TRBJ2-1, the V gene TRBV27; 13 nucleotides align to TRBD2. Losses at the gene ends were 6 bases for V and 8 bases for J; bases not matched to a gene: 10. This CDR3 is built from 16 residues. Looked up from germline, CDR1 is MNHEY and CDR2 is SMNVEV (reference sequence). CDR3 sequence (DNA): TGTGCCAGCAGGACCCTCACTAGCGGGAGGGAGGATGAGCAGTTCTTC. This encodes CASRTLTSGREDEQFF.

The rearrangement links TRBV29-1 to TRBJ2-7, with D perhaps matching TRBD2 (6 bases). The length of the CDR3 is 11 residues. The germline V gene has CDR1 SQVTM and CDR2 ANQGSEA. V lost 4 bases to trimming and J lost 5 bases, with 9 bases between them. CDR3 sequence: CSVAGDHEQYF. The CDR3 bases are TGCAGCGTTGCGGGGGACCACGAGCAGTACTTC.

The chain joins TRBV12-3 or TRBV12-4 to TRBJ2-7; 7 bases map to TRBD2. V was pared by 2 bases and J by 1 base, with 5 bases of the junction left unmatched. This CDR3 region has 15 residues. The CDR3 region has the DNA TGTGCCAGCAGTTTAAGAGCGGGGAAGTCCTACGAGCAGTACTTC. Its translation is CASSLRAGKSYEQYF.

Concerning this clonotype itself: With a much larger clone just one base away, this may be a read error. V and J are TRBV27 and TRBJ2-1; no firm D call. The V gene lost 11 bases and the J gene lost 7 bases, with 15 bases spanning the gap. The CDR3 is 12 amino acids. Germline CDR1 reads MNHEY; CDR2 reads SMNVEV (reference sequence). The CDR3 loop is CAASKKGNEQFF. The CDR3 coding sequence is TGTGCCGCCAGTAAGAAGGGAAATGAGCAGTTCTTC.

This clonotype was seen only once. The genes are TRBV30 and TRBJ1-1; D gene uncertain. This CDR3 comprises 16 residues. Trimming stripped 0 bases from V and 1 base from J, with 15 bases between. Looked up from germline, CDR1 is GTSNPN and CDR2 is SVGIG (reference sequence). In DNA, the CDR3 is TGTGCCTGGAGTGTGGGTTCCCCCCTGGGGAACACTGAAGCTTTCTTT. It specifies CAWSVGSPLGNTEAFF. Supplemented by reference TRBV30 and TRBJ1-1, the full variable domain reads SQTIHQWPATLVQPVGSPLSLECTVEGTSNPNLYWYRQAAGRGLQLLFYSVGIGQISSEVPQNLSASRPQDRQFILSSKKLLLSDSGFYLCAWSVGSPLGNTEAFFGQGTRLTVV.

The chain has TRBV29-1 and TRBJ1-4, with D perhaps matching TRBD1 (6 bases). V gave up 4 bases and J gave up 10 bases, with 22 bases separating them. The CDR3 runs 15 residues. Looked up from germline, CDR1 is SQVTM and CDR2 is ANQGSEA. The CDR3 loop is CSVGPEGGSNVKLFF. The CDR3 DNA reads TGCAGCGTTGGCCCCGAGGGGGGCTCTAACGTAAAACTGTTTTTT.

This clonotype was seen only a few times. V usage is TRBV5-1 and J usage is TRBJ2-7, with D maybe TRBD2 (5 bases). The V and J ends lost 4 bases and 3 bases respectively, with 17 bases between them. The germline gives CDR1 SGHRS, CDR2 YFSETQ. This CDR3 region has 15 residues. The CDR3, as DNA: TGCGCCAGCAGCCCGCGGGCAGGCGAAAGCTACGAGCAGTACTTC. Translating it yields CASSPRAGESYEQYF.

This clonotype has a handful of counts. V is TRBV2 and J is TRBJ1-1, with 8 bases that match TRBD1. Trimming removed 3 bases from V and 5 bases from J; junction bases left unmatched: 5. CDR1 is SNHLY and CDR2 is FYNNEI in the germline V gene. The CDR3 has 14 residues. CDR3 amino acids: CASSDRGRGTEAFF. The DNA of the CDR3 is TGTGCCAGCAGTGACAGGGGGCGAGGAACTGAAGCTTTCTTT.

As concerns this clonotype: The junction departs from germline at one end; a sequencing error may be responsible. The V gene is TRBV28, the J gene TRBJ1-2; D gene uncertain. The CDR3 totals 15 residues. Per germline, CDR1 MDHEN and CDR2 SYDVKM. CDR3 nucleotide sequence: TGTGCCAGCACCCAAGAAGTGGGGTTCGGCTATGGCTTCACCTTC. It yields the protein CASTQEVGFGYGFTF.

On this clonotype: This may be a read error, as it is one base from a much larger clone. J is TRBJ2-1 and V is TRBV29-1; 8 nucleotides align to TRBD2. The DNA end lines up better with TRBJ2-7; the J call may be wrong. The germline gives CDR1 SQVTM, CDR2 ANQGSEA. The CDR3 sequence is 14 residues long. CDR3 sequence: CSAVVAGHFNEQYF. CDR3 coding DNA: TGCAGCGCAGTAGTAGCGGGGCACTTCAATGAGCAGTACTTC.

This clonotype has just a few counts. The CDR3 nucleotides are TGCAGCGTTAGAAACTCCTACGAGCAGTACTTC. Translation gives CSVRNSYEQYF. The V and J genes are TRBV29-1 and TRBJ2-7, with unresolved D. The germline gives CDR1 SQVTM, CDR2 ANQGSEA. This CDR3 region has 11 residues. The V gene lost 5 bases and the J gene lost 0 bases, with 5 bases spanning the gap.

Only a few counts were recorded for this clonotype. The chain uses TRBV9 and TRBJ2-1; D may be TRBD2 (5 bases). V was cut by 0 bases and J by 2 bases, with 12 bases left in between. CDR3 size: 16 residues. CDR1 is SGDLS, CDR2 YYNGEE, per germline. The CDR3 here is CASSVGASKTYNEQFF. The CDR3, as DNA: TGTGCCAGCAGCGTAGGGGCTAGCAAGACCTACAATGAGCAGTTCTTC. The full variable domain, in which reference TRBV9 and TRBJ2-1 provide the parts outside the CDR3, is DSGVTQTPKHLITATGQRVTLRCSPRSGDLSVYWYQQSLDQGLQFLIQYYNGEERAKGNILERFSAQQFPDLHSELNLSSLELGDSALYFCASSVGASKTYNEQFFGPGTRLTVL.

The genes are TRBV7-2 and TRBJ1-4; D ambiguous. V was cut by 0 bases and J by 0 bases, with 8 bases left in between. This CDR3 spans 16 amino acids. Germline loops: CDR1 SGHTA, CDR2 FQGNSA. The CDR3 region has the DNA TGTGCCAGCAGCTTAGCCCTCGGGGCAACTAATGAAAAACTGTTTTTT. Translation: CASSLALGATNEKLFF. The variable domain in full, with the rest retrieved from reference TRBV7-2 and TRBJ1-4, is GAGVSQSPSNKVTEKGKDVELRCDPISGHTALYWYRQSLGQGLEFLIYFQGNSAPDKSGLPSDRFSAERTGGSVSTLTIQRTQQEDSAVYLCASSLALGATNEKLFFGSGTQLSVL.

In its sample, this clonotype was seen a few times. The chain has TRBV20-1 and TRBJ1-2; 7 nucleotides match TRBD1. V lost 2 bases to trimming and J lost 4 bases; unmatched junction nucleotides: 7. The CDR3 extends over 14 amino acids. Germline CDR1 DFQATT, CDR2 SNEGSKA (reference sequence). The CDR3 nucleotides are TGCAGTGCTAGATGGAGGGGGCAGGGCTATGGCTACACCTTC. It specifies CSARWRGQGYGYTF.

The V and J genes are TRBV2 and TRBJ2-5; a weak D match, TRBD2 (6 bases). CDR3 length: 13 residues. The ends were cut back, 6 bases at V and 3 bases at J, with 11 bases in the middle. CDR1 SNHLY and CDR2 FYNNEI come from the germline V gene. CDR3 protein: CASRGDLKETQYF. The CDR3 nucleotides read TGTGCCAGCAGGGGGGACTTAAAAGAGACCCAGTACTTC.

The rearrangement links TRBV9 to TRBJ2-3; D unresolved. Trimming pared 0 bases from V and 0 bases from J, leaving 5 bases between. The CDR3 runs 14 residues. CDR1 and CDR2 (germline): SGDLS, YYNGEE. CDR3 region: CASSVDTSTDTQYF. In nucleotides, the CDR3 is TGTGCCAGCAGCGTAGATACTAGCACAGATACGCAGTATTTT. Combining the CDR3 with reference TRBV9 and TRBJ2-3 gives the whole variable domain DSGVTQTPKHLITATGQRVTLRCSPRSGDLSVYWYQQSLDQGLQFLIQYYNGEERAKGNILERFSAQQFPDLHSELNLSSLELGDSALYFCASSVDTSTDTQYFGPGTRLTVL.

This clonotype was seen only a few times. The chain links TRBV4-2 to TRBJ2-1, with TRBD2 as a possible D gene (6 bases). The tail of the sequence fits TRBJ2-7 better, so the J call may be wrong. This CDR3 has 14 residues. Germline V gene data show CDR1 as LGHNA and CDR2 as YNFKEQ. The CDR3 loop is CASSPQGLAYEQYF. The CDR3 nucleotides are TGTGCCAGCAGCCCCCAGGGACTCGCCTACGAGCAGTACTTC.

The chain couples TRBV20-1 to TRBJ2-7; 10 positions agree with TRBD2. Trimming at V came to 3 bases and at J to 6 bases, leaving 5 bases not matched to a gene. This CDR3 contains 13 residues. Germline V gene data show CDR1 as DFQATT and CDR2 as SNEGSKA (reference sequence). This CDR3 is CSARASGRGEQYF. CDR3 DNA: TGCAGTGCTAGGGCTAGCGGGAGAGGCGAGCAGTACTTC.

The J gene is TRBJ1-1, the V gene TRBV6-2 or TRBV6-3; unclear D gene. The germline gives CDR1 MNHEY, CDR2 SVGEGT. Trimming pared 10 bases from V and 5 bases from J, leaving 11 bases between. This CDR3 spans 11 amino acids. In nucleotides, the CDR3 is TGTGCCACCTCCCTGGGGACTGAAGCTTTCTTT. Its protein product is CATSLGTEAFF.

The V gene is TRBV4-2, the J gene TRBJ1-2; D gene uncertain. The CDR3 has 13 residues. Per germline, CDR1 LGHNA and CDR2 YNFKEQ. V lost 0 bases to trimming and J lost 8 bases, with 10 bases between them. DNA of the CDR3: TGTGCCAGCAGCCAAGATGGGAAGGAGGGCTACACCTTC. As protein: CASSQDGKEGYTF.

This clonotype was seen more than once but under ten times. A much larger clone lies one base from this, so it may be a read error. The V call is TRBV6-1, the J call TRBJ2-5, with 8 nucleotides matching TRBD1. The CDR3 spans 13 residues. Germline V gives CDR1 MNHNS, CDR2 SASEGT. With V trimmed by 4 bases and J by 11 bases, 9 bases remained unmatched. The CDR3 DNA is TGTGCCAGCAGTGGGGCCAGGGGGCGTGAGCAGTACTTC. Its translation is CASSGARGREQYF.

This clonotype came up a few times. The V and J genes are TRBV20-1 and TRBJ2-1, with D possibly TRBD2 on 5 matching bases. The germline gives CDR1 DFQATT, CDR2 SNEGSKA (reference sequence). V dropped 0 bases and J dropped 0 bases, with 9 bases sitting between them. The CDR3 has 15 residues. This CDR3 is CSAREEGISYNEQFF. Here the CDR3 DNA reads TGCAGTGCTAGAGAAGAGGGTATCTCCTACAATGAGCAGTTCTTC.

This clonotype has just a few counts. The chain has TRBV7-2 and TRBJ2-7; D remains ambiguous. This CDR3 is built from 15 residues. V was shortened by 1 base and J by 0 bases, with 10 bases between the two germline ends. CDR1 is SGHTA and CDR2 is FQGNSA in the germline V gene. The CDR3 sequence is CASSLEWSSSYEQYF. The CDR3 nucleotides read TGTGCCAGCAGCTTAGAATGGTCCAGCTCCTACGAGCAGTACTTC.

The chain recombines TRBV18 with TRBJ2-1, with a tentative D call TRBD2 (6 bases). V dropped 3 bases and J dropped 6 bases, with 9 bases sitting between them. The CDR3 extends over 13 amino acids. Per the germline V gene, CDR1 is KGHSH and CDR2 is LQKENI. CDR3 DNA: TGTGCCAGCTCACCGGGACTGTCCAATGAGCAGTTCTTC. It codes for CASSPGLSNEQFF.